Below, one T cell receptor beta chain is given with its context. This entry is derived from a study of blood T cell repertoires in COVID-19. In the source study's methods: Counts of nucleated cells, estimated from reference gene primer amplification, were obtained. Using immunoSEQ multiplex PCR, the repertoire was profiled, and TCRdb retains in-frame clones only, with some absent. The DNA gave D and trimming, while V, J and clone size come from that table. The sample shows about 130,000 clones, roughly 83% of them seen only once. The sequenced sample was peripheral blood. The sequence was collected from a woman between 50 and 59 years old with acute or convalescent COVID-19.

Written as DNA, the CDR3 is TGTGCCAGCAGTCGGGACAGGAGCCACGAGCAGTACTTC. Protein sequence: CASSRDRSHEQYF. The rearrangement uses TRBV5-6 and TRBJ2-7; 8 nucleotides match TRBD1. J gave up 5 bases and V 5 bases, and 6 bases lay outside the gene matches. CDR1 and CDR2 (germline): SGHDT, YYEEEE. CDR3 length: 13 amino acids.